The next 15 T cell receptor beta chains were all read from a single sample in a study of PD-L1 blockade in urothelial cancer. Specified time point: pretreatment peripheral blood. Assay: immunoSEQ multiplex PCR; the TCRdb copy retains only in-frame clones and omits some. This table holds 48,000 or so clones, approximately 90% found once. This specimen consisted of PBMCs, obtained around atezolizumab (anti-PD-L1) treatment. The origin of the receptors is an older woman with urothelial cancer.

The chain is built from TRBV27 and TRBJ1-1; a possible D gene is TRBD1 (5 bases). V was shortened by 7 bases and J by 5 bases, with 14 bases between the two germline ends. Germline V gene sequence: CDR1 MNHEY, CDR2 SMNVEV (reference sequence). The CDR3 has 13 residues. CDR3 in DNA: TGTGCCAGCATCTCGTTGGGGGGTACTGAAGCTTTCTTT. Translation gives CASISLGGTEAFF.

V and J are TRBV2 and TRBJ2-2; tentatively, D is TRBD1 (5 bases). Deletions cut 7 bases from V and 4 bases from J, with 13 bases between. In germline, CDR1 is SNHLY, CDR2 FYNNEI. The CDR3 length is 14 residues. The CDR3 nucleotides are TGTGCCAGCAAGGACCAGGGCCCCACCGGGGAGCTGTTTTTT. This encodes CASKDQGPTGELFF.

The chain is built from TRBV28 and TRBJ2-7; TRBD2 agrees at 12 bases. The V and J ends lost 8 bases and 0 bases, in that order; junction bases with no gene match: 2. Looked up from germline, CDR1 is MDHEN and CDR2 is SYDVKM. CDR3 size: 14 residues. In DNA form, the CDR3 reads TGTGCCAGCCGACTAGCGGGGGACTCCTACGAGCAGTACTTC. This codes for CASRLAGDSYEQYF.

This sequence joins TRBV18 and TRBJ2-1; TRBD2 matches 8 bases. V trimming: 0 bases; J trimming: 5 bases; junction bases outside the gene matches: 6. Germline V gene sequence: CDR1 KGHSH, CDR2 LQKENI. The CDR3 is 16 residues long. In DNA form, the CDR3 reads TGTGCCAGCTCACCACCGGTCGGGCGGGGGGACAATGAGCAGTTCTTC. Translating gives CASSPPVGRGDNEQFF.

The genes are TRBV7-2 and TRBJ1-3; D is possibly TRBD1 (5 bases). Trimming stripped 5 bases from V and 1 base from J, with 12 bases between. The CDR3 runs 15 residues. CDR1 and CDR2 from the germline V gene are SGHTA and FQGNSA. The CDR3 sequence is CASSPVGGSGNTIYF. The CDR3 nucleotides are TGTGCCAGCAGCCCAGTCGGGGGGTCTGGAAACACCATATATTTT. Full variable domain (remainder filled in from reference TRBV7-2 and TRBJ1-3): GAGVSQSPSNKVTEKGKDVELRCDPISGHTALYWYRQSLGQGLEFLIYFQGNSAPDKSGLPSDRFSAERTGGSVSTLTIQRTQQEDSAVYLCASSPVGGSGNTIYFGEGSWLTVV.

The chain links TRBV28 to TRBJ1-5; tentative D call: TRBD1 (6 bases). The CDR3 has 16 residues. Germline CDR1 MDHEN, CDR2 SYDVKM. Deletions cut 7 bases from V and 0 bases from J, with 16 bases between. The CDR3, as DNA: TGTGCCAGCACCTCCCCACGGACAGATAGCAATCAGCCCCAGCATTTT. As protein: CASTSPRTDSNQPQHF. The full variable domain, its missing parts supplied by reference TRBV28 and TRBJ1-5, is DVKVTQSSRYLVKRTGEKVFLECVQDMDHENMFWYRQDPGLGLRLIYFSYDVKMKEKGDIPEGYSVSREKKERFSLILESASTNQTSMYLCASTSPRTDSNQPQHFGDGTRLSIL.

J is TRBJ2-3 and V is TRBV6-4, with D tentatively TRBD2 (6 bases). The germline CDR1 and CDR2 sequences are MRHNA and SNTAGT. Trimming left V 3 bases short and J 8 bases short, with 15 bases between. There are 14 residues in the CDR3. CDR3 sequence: CASSETGEAGTQYF. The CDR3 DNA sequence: TGTGCCAGCAGTGAGACCGGGGAGGCGGGTACGCAGTATTTT.

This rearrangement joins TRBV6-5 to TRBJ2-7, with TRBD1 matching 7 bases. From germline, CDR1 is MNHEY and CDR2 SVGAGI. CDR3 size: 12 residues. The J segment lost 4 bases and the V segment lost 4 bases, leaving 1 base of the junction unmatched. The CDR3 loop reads CASSWDSYEQYF. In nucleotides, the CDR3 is TGTGCCAGCAGTTGGGACAGTTACGAGCAGTACTTC.

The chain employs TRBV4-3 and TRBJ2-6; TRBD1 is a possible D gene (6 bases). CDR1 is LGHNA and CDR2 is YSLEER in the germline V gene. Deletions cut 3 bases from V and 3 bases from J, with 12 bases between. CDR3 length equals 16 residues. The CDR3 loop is CASSHDRWGGANVLTF. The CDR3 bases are TGCGCCAGCAGCCACGACAGGTGGGGTGGGGCCAACGTCCTGACTTTC.

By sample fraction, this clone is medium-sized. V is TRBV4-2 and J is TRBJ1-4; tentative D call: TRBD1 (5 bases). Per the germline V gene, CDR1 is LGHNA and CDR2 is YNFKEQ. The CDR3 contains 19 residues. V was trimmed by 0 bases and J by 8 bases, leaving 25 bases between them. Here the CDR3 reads CASSQEGLSARASSEKLFF. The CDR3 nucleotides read TGTGCCAGCAGCCAAGAAGGCCTTTCAGCCAGGGCCAGTTCGGAAAAACTGTTTTTT.

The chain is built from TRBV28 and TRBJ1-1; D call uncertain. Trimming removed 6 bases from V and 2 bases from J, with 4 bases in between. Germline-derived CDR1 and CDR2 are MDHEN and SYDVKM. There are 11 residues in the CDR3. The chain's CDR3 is CASRLNTEAFF. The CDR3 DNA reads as TGTGCCAGCAGACTTAACACTGAAGCTTTCTTT.

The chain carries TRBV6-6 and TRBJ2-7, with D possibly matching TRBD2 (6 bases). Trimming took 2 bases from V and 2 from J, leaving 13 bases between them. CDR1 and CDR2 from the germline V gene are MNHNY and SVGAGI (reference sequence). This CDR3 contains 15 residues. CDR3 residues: CASSYPRGGPYEQYF. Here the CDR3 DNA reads TGTGCCAGCAGTTACCCGAGGGGAGGACCCTACGAGCAGTACTTC.

The CDR3 loop is CASSLQKLAPTDTQYF. The CDR3 region has the DNA TGTGCCAGCAGTTTACAAAAACTAGCCCCCACAGATACGCAGTATTTT. The V and J genes are TRBV28 and TRBJ2-3; D perhaps matches TRBD2 (6 bases). CDR1 is MDHEN, CDR2 SYDVKM, per germline. This CDR3 comprises 16 residues. V lost 2 bases and J lost 2, with 14 bases in between.

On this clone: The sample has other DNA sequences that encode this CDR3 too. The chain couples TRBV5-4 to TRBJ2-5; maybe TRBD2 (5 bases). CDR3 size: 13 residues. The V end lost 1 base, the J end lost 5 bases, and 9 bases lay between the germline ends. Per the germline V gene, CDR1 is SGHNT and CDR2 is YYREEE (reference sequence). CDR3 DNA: TGTGCCAGCAGCTTGCGGGGTGGGGAGACCCAGTACTTC. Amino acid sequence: CASSLRGGETQYF. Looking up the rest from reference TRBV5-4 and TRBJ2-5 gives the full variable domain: ETGVTQSPTHLIKTRGQQVTLRCSSQSGHNTVSWYQQALGQGPQFIFQYYREEENGRGNFPPRFSGLQFPNYSSELNVNALELDDSALYLCASSLRGGETQYFGPGTRLLVL.

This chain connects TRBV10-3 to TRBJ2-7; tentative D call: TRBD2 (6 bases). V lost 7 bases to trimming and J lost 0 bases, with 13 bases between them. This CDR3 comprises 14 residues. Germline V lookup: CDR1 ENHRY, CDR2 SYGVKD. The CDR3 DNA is TGTGCCATCAATCGGAGGGAAAGCTCCTACGAGCAGTACTTC. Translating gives CAINRRESSYEQYF.